These 30 T cell receptor beta chains originate from one sample sequenced in a study of T-cell reconstitution after alpha-beta-depleted transplantation in children. Unique molecular identifiers were incorporated when the TCRbeta library was constructed. TCRdb analysed the PCR reads with MiXCR anew, one entry per CDR3 protein. The table records 490,000 or so distinct CDR3 sequences, around 12% of them present only once. Specimen: PBMCs from the stem cell graft donor, collected from the stem cell graft. The source is a human donor who donated a stem cell graft to a child with combined immunodeficiency.

This clonotype was detected a few times. The chain joins TRBV7-8 to TRBJ2-5; D may be TRBD1 (6 bases). The CDR3 runs to 13 residues. Trimming removed 6 bases at V and 5 bases at J, with 13 bases between. Per the germline V gene, CDR1 is SGHVS and CDR2 is FQNEAQ. The CDR3 protein is CASRHRARETQYF. The CDR3 nucleotides are TGTGCCAGCAGACACAGGGCCCGCGAGACCCAGTACTTC. The full variable domain, completed using reference TRBV7-8 and TRBJ2-5, is GAGVSQSPRYKVAKRGQDVALRCDPISGHVSLFWYQQALGQGPEFLTYFQNEAQLDKSGLPSDRFFAERPEGSVSTLKIQRTQQEDSAVYLCASRHRARETQYFGPGTRLLVL.

There are many counts of this clonotype. The CDR3 DNA sequence: TGTGCCAGCAGTCCCGGGACAGAAGGGGACGAGCAGTACTTC. It encodes CASSPGTEGDEQYF. The rearrangement joins TRBV2 to TRBJ2-7, with 7 positions matching TRBD1. Germline V gives CDR1 SNHLY, CDR2 FYNNEI. V was clipped by 5 bases and J by 5 bases; unmatched bases: 9. The CDR3 totals 14 residues.

This clonotype has only a few counts. CDR3 in DNA: TGCAGCGTTGCGGGACTAGCGGGAGTTTTCGTCAATGAGCAGTTCTTC. Residues: CSVAGLAGVFVNEQFF. This chain uses TRBV29-1 with TRBJ2-1; TRBD2 agrees at 14 bases. CDR1 and CDR2 from the germline V gene are SQVTM and ANQGSEA. V shed 4 bases, J shed 6 bases, and the junction held 8 bases outside the gene matches. The length of the CDR3 is 16 residues.

This clonotype turned up a few times. V and J are TRBV6-1 and TRBJ1-2, with D unresolved. There are 16 residues in the CDR3. With 2 bases removed from V and 6 bases from J, the gap between germline ends came to 19 bases. Germline V gene data show CDR1 as MNHNS and CDR2 as SASEGT. The CDR3 loop is CASSELSPDLYHGYTF. The DNA for the CDR3 is TGTGCCAGCAGTGAACTAAGTCCGGACCTTTACCATGGCTACACCTTC.

This chain links TRBV9 with TRBJ1-6; D remains unclear. This CDR3 is 14 amino acids long. Deletions cut 3 bases from V and 7 bases from J, with 11 bases between. Germline CDR1 SGDLS, CDR2 YYNGEE. The CDR3 region has the DNA TGTGCCAGCAGCGCCATGACGGGAAATTCACCCCTCCACTTT. This sequence encodes CASSAMTGNSPLHF.

This clonotype was seen repeatedly, ten times or more. This rearrangement joins TRBV30 to TRBJ2-1, with TRBD2 matching over 14 bases. The CDR3 has 13 amino acids. The germline CDR1 and CDR2 sequences are GTSNPN and SVGIG (reference sequence). Germline trimming cut 8 bases from V and 9 bases from J; bases unmatched to any gene: 6. In nucleotides, the CDR3 is TGTGCCCGCAGACTAGCGGGGGGGATTGAGCAGTTCTTC. Its protein is CARRLAGGIEQFF.

This clonotype has ten or more counts. The chain is built from TRBV4-2 and TRBJ2-5; TRBD2 aligns across 8 bases. The CDR3 is 15 residues long. Germline trimming cut 2 bases from V and 5 bases from J; bases unmatched to any gene: 7. Per germline, CDR1 LGHNA and CDR2 YNFKEQ. The CDR3 loop is CASSQPGTRGETQYF. As DNA, the CDR3 is TGTGCCAGCAGCCAACCCGGGACTAGAGGGGAGACCCAGTACTTC.

This clonotype was detected many times. V is TRBV7-2 and J is TRBJ2-7; unclear D gene. The CDR3 has 14 residues. Trimming pared 5 bases from V and 4 bases from J, leaving 15 bases between. The germline V gene encodes CDR1 SGHTA and CDR2 FQGNSA. CDR3 protein: CASSLTPQLYEQYF. The DNA of the CDR3 is TGTGCCAGCAGCCTAACCCCGCAATTATACGAGCAGTACTTC.

The table lists this clonotype with many counts. This rearrangement joins TRBV15 to TRBJ1-2; 10 bases agree with TRBD1. The germline CDR1 and CDR2 sequences are LNHNV and YYDKDF (reference sequence). With V trimmed by 3 bases and J by 5 bases, 6 bases remained unmatched. CDR3 length: 15 residues. The CDR3 nucleotides are TGTGCCACCAGCAGTCCGGGACAGGGGTGGTATGGCTACACCTTC. This translates into CATSSPGQGWYGYTF.

The chain carries TRBV28 and TRBJ1-5; TRBD1 agrees at 7 bases. Looked up from germline, CDR1 is MDHEN and CDR2 is SYDVKM. The CDR3 loop spans 17 amino acids. The junction had 11 bases not matched to a gene; V was cut back by 5 bases and J by 1 base. CDR3 nucleotide sequence: TGTGCCAGCAGTGCCCTGACAGGGCAAAGGAGCAATCAGCCCCAGCATTTT. This sequence encodes CASSALTGQRSNQPQHF.

This clonotype was found many times. The gene calls are TRBV29-1 and TRBJ2-7; TRBD1 agrees at 11 bases. CDR3 length: 13 residues. V lost 7 bases and J lost 5; bases outside the gene matches: 7. Germline-derived CDR1 and CDR2 are SQVTM and ANQGSEA. In DNA, the CDR3 is TGCAGCGCAACGGGACAGGGGGGCCACGAGCAGTACTTC. Translating gives CSATGQGGHEQYF.

This clonotype has ten or more counts. V is TRBV6-5 and J is TRBJ1-1, with unresolved D. Trimming took 1 base from V and 3 from J, leaving 6 bases between them. This CDR3 region has 13 residues. Germline lookup yields CDR1 MNHEY and CDR2 SVGAGI. CDR3 in DNA: TGTGCCAGCAGTTACTTCGCAGACACTGAAGCTTTCTTT. Its translation is CASSYFADTEAFF.

This clonotype was counted many times. V usage is TRBV27 and J usage is TRBJ2-7; 7 nucleotides match TRBD1. Trimming took 5 bases from V and 1 from J; bases not matched to a gene: 8. The CDR3 contains 15 residues. Looked up from germline, CDR1 is MNHEY and CDR2 is SMNVEV (reference sequence). CDR3 in amino acids: CASSATGVLSYEQYF. The CDR3 region has the DNA TGTGCCAGCAGTGCAACAGGGGTGTTATCCTACGAGCAGTACTTC.

J is TRBJ2-3 and V is TRBV7-2, with 9 bases matching TRBD2. Trimming at V came to 0 bases and at J to 4 bases, leaving 2 bases not matched to a gene. The CDR3 sequence is 15 residues long. The V gene's germline CDR1 is SGHTA and CDR2 FQGNSA. The CDR3 protein is CASSLAGLAADTQYF. The CDR3 region has the DNA TGTGCCAGCAGCTTAGCGGGACTAGCCGCAGATACGCAGTATTTT.

There are many counts of this clonotype. This rearrangement joins TRBV29-1 to TRBJ2-1; no clear D gene. The germline gives CDR1 SQVTM, CDR2 ANQGSEA. The CDR3 totals 13 residues. Trimming cost V 3 bases and J 0 bases, with 6 bases left between them. In DNA form, the CDR3 reads TGCAGCGTTGAGGCTTACTCCTACAATGAGCAGTTCTTC. This translates into CSVEAYSYNEQFF.

The chain couples TRBV7-3 to TRBJ2-1; D is perhaps TRBD2 (5 bases). V lost 6 bases, J lost 0 bases, and 12 bases lay in between. Germline V lookup: CDR1 SGHTA, CDR2 FQGTGA. This CDR3 has 15 residues. The CDR3 is CASSPSPGSYNEQFF. The CDR3 bases are TGTGCCAGCAGTCCTAGCCCTGGCTCCTACAATGAGCAGTTCTTC. Full variable domain (rest looked up from reference TRBV7-3 and TRBJ2-1): GAGVSQTPSNKVTEKGKYVELRCDPISGHTALYWYRQSLGQGPEFLIYFQGTGAADDSGLPNDRFFAVRPEGSVSTLKIQRTERGDSAVYLCASSPSPGSYNEQFFGPGTRLTVL.

This clonotype occurred a few times. V is TRBV6-2 or TRBV6-3 and J is TRBJ1-5; D unclear. This CDR3 comprises 14 residues. The V gene lost 6 bases and the J gene lost 3 bases, with 12 bases spanning the gap. Per germline, CDR1 MNHEY and CDR2 SVGEGT. DNA for the CDR3: TGTGCCAGCAGCAAGGGCCAGGCCAATCAGCCCCAGCATTTT. Translation gives CASSKGQANQPQHF.

This clonotype was detected many times. The genes are TRBV4-3 and TRBJ2-7; 8 positions match TRBD1. This CDR3 has 13 amino acids. Per germline, CDR1 LGHNA and CDR2 YSLEER. V shed 3 bases and J 3 bases; nucleotides not matched to a gene: 1. The CDR3 loop reads CASSHDRGYEQYF. CDR3 sequence (DNA): TGCGCCAGCAGCCACGACAGGGGCTACGAGCAGTACTTC.

This clonotype was seen ten or more times. The genes are TRBV9 and TRBJ2-7, with 8 bases identical to TRBD1. The V and J ends lost 0 bases and 2 bases, in that order; junction bases with no gene match: 10. The CDR3 is 17 amino acids. CDR1 SGDLS and CDR2 YYNGEE come from the germline V gene. The CDR3 DNA reads TGTGCCAGCAGCGTAGCCTCGATAGGACAGGGACCCTACGAGCAGTACTTC. Translated: CASSVASIGQGPYEQYF.

V usage is TRBV4-3 and J usage is TRBJ2-2, with 8 bases identical to TRBD2. V gave up 0 bases and J gave up 3 bases; unmatched junction bases: 6. The CDR3 totals 17 residues. The germline gives CDR1 LGHNA, CDR2 YSLEER. The CDR3 spells CASSQDLSGAYTGELFF. CDR3 nucleotide sequence: TGCGCCAGCAGCCAAGATCTTAGCGGGGCGTACACCGGGGAGCTGTTTTTT.

The CDR3 here is CASSYINQPQHF. The CDR3, as DNA: TGTGCCAGCAGTTACATCAATCAGCCCCAGCATTTT. This sequence joins TRBV6-2 or TRBV6-3 and TRBJ1-5; D is ambiguous. V dropped 2 bases and J dropped 3 bases, with 2 bases sitting between them. CDR1 is MNHEY and CDR2 is SVGEGT in the germline V gene. The CDR3 sequence is 12 residues long.

The chain combines TRBV18 with TRBJ2-7; 9 bases map to TRBD1. CDR1 KGHSH and CDR2 LQKENI come from the germline V gene. CDR3 length equals 17 residues. J gave up 2 bases and V 2 bases, and 10 bases lay outside the gene matches. CDR3 amino acids: CASSPNIWTGAPYEQYF. As DNA, the CDR3 is TGTGCCAGCTCACCAAATATCTGGACAGGGGCCCCCTACGAGCAGTACTTC.

This clonotype was counted at least ten times. The rearrangement uses TRBV27 and TRBJ2-5; 7 bases line up with TRBD1. Unmatched junction bases numbered 11, after V lost 6 bases and J lost 7 bases. This CDR3 is built from 14 residues. Per germline, CDR1 MNHEY and CDR2 SMNVEV (reference sequence). The CDR3 spells CASSWDSRGGTQYF. In DNA form, the CDR3 reads TGTGCCAGCAGCTGGGACAGCCGAGGGGGGACCCAGTACTTC.

This clonotype has at least ten counts. This chain links TRBV10-3 with TRBJ2-5; 12 bases agree with TRBD2. The CDR3 consists of 17 residues. The ends lost 3 bases at V and 2 bases at J; junction bases unmatched: 7. CDR1 is ENHRY and CDR2 is SYGVKD in the germline V gene. DNA for the CDR3: TGTGCCATCAGTGAAGGTACTAGCGGGAGGCTACAAGAGACCCAGTACTTC. It translates to CAISEGTSGRLQETQYF.

The CDR3 reads CASISPTTGVNTEAFF. Written as DNA, the CDR3 is TGTGCCAGCATTTCCCCAACGACAGGGGTGAACACTGAAGCTTTCTTT. The chain combines TRBV11-2 with TRBJ1-1; 8 nucleotides match TRBD1. Germline V CDR1 and CDR2: SGHAT, FQNNGV. This CDR3 is built from 16 residues. V gave up 7 bases and J gave up 0 bases; unmatched junction bases: 10.

Only a few counts were recorded for this clonotype. The genes are TRBV6-1 and TRBJ1-2; possibly TRBD1 for D (5 bases). The ends were cut back, 7 bases at V and 5 bases at J, with 20 bases in the middle. The CDR3 is 15 residues long. Germline CDR1 is MNHNS and CDR2 is SASEGT. The CDR3 sequence: CASKRNSDSRYGYTF. The CDR3, as DNA: TGTGCCAGCAAGCGAAACTCCGACAGTCGTTATGGCTACACCTTC.

The chain employs TRBV20-1 and TRBJ2-1, with 7 positions matching TRBD2. The CDR3 loop spans 15 amino acids. V lost 0 bases and J lost 2; bases outside the gene matches: 4. CDR1 and CDR2 from the germline V gene are DFQATT and SNEGSKA (reference sequence). The CDR3 bases are TGCAGTGCTAGAGAAGCGGGGCTGACCTACAATGAGCAGTTCTTC. It is translated as CSAREAGLTYNEQFF.

This clonotype was detected many times. The rearrangement uses TRBV7-2 and TRBJ2-7, with TRBD2 identical over 7 bases. The J segment lost 4 bases and the V segment lost 5 bases, leaving 11 bases of the junction unmatched. CDR1 and CDR2 (germline): SGHTA, FQGNSA. This CDR3 contains 15 residues. CDR3 region: CASSPQTSRGYEQYF. Here the CDR3 DNA reads TGTGCCAGCAGCCCTCAGACTAGCCGAGGGTACGAGCAGTACTTC.

This clonotype was observed a few times. This chain joins TRBV5-8 and TRBJ1-1; TRBD1 agrees at 8 bases. The CDR3 is 17 residues long. Germline trimming cut 3 bases from V and 1 base from J; bases unmatched to any gene: 11. The germline gives CDR1 SGHTS, CDR2 YDEGEE. CDR3 nucleotide sequence: TGTGCCAGCAGCTCGGTGCGACAGGGGCTACAGAACACTGAAGCTTTCTTT. This encodes CASSSVRQGLQNTEAFF.

This clonotype came up many times. The CDR3 region is CASSLGPESTDTQYF. The CDR3 nucleotides are TGCGCCAGCAGCTTGGGGCCCGAAAGCACAGATACGCAGTATTTT. The chain combines TRBV5-1 with TRBJ2-3; D ambiguous. The CDR3 length is 15 residues. Trimming removed 0 bases from V and 0 bases from J, with 8 bases in between. Germline V CDR1 and CDR2: SGHRS, YFSETQ.